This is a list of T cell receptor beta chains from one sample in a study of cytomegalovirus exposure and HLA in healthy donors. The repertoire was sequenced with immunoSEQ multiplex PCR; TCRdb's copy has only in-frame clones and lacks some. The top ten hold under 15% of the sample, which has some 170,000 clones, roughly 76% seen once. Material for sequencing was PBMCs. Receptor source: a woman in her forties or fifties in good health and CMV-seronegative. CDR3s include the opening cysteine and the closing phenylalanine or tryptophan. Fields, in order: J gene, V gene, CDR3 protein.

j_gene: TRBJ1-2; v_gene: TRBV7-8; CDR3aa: CASTPKGNYGYTF
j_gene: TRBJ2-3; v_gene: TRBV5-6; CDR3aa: CASSLPDRAADTQYF
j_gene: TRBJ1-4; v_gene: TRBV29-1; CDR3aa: CSVAPDSGEKLFF
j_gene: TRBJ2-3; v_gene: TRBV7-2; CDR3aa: CASSLRLAGPTDTQYF
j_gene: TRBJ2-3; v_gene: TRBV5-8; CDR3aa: CASSLGQNTDTQYF
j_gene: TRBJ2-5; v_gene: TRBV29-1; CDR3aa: CSVVAILAGMRWPETQYF
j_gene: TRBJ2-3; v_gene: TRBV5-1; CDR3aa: CASSLTRGLPGASTDTQYF
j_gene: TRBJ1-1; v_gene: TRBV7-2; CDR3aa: CASSLGSQGTTEAFF
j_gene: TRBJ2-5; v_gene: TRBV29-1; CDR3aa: CSGSGTVSGETQYF
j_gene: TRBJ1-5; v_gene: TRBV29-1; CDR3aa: CSAISGTGVGQPQHF
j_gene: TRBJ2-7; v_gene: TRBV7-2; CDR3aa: CASSATSGGTYEQYF
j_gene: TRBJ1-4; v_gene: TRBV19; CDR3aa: CASSQGSRSEKLFF